This T cell receptor (beta chain) appears in the sequencing data of a study of tumor and adjacent non-tumor tissue in lung cancer. Three rounds of nested PCR, following a modified ARM-PCR protocol, produced the TCRbeta library. TCRdb called the multiplex PCR reads again in MiXCR, with one record for every CDR3 protein. The sample contains 70,000 to 90,000 distinct CDR3 sequences, 70% to 90% of which appear only once. No cell sorting was done before RNA was extracted from the tissue. The normal lung tissue was taken more than 3 cm from the tumor edge. The CDR3 length is 14 residues. Germline CDR1 and CDR2: SGHTS and YDEGEE. Deletions cut 0 bases from V and 0 bases from J, with 6 bases between.

The V and J genes are TRBV5-8 and TRBJ1-1; D call uncertain. The receptor was derived from a man in his sixties with non-small cell lung cancer. Sequencing was carried out using distant non-tumor lung tissue. The CDR3 nucleotides are TGTGCCAGCAGCTTGGGTTCTCTGAACACTGAAGCTTTCTTT. Encoded protein: CASSLGSLNTEAFF.